The 10 T cell receptor beta chains listed next were all sequenced from one sample in a study of T cell responses to AZD1222 COVID-19 vaccine (dated by TCRdb to 2020 to 2023). Receptor amplification or capture employed the immunoSEQ multiplex PCR assay. TCRdb mirrors the immuneACCESS table, restricted to in-frame sequences. Some clones are absent from its copies; in checked studies, under half trace to an unresolved V gene, and the reason for the others is unknown. Here the sample has over 55,000 clones; roughly 80% occur a single time. Roughly 6% of the sample lies in the top ten. The sample's time point label, in plain terms: about 28 days (+/-7) after the second vaccine dose. The sample here was peripheral blood, taken 28 days after the second AZD1222 dose. The receptors were gathered from an adult who received the AZD1222 COVID-19 vaccine.

The V gene is TRBV27, the J gene TRBJ1-2; weak D call: TRBD1 (5 bases). Trimming shortened V by 6 bases and J by 2 bases, and 16 bases separated the two germline ends. Germline loops: CDR1 MNHEY, CDR2 SMNVEV (reference sequence). CDR3 length equals 15 residues. CDR3 residues: CASRPTDTLNYGYTF. DNA of the CDR3: TGTGCCAGCAGACCCACGGACACTCTGAACTATGGCTACACCTTC.

The rearrangement links TRBV24-1 to TRBJ2-7; 8 nucleotides align to TRBD1. The CDR3 sequence is 16 residues long. Germline V lookup: CDR1 KGHDR, CDR2 SFDVKD. V lost 4 bases, J lost 2 bases, and 9 bases stayed unmatched. CDR3 loop: CATSDPSDRGPYEQYF. CDR3 nucleotide sequence: TGTGCCACCAGTGACCCCTCAGACAGGGGACCCTACGAGCAGTACTTC.

The rearrangement links TRBV7-9 to TRBJ2-7; possibly TRBD1 for D (5 bases). The CDR3 covers 12 residues. Trimming stripped 2 bases from V and 6 bases from J, with 8 bases between. In germline, CDR1 is SEHNR, CDR2 FQNEAQ (reference sequence). The CDR3 DNA reads as TGTGCCAGCAGCTTATCAGGGCCCGAGCAGTACTTC. Amino acid sequence: CASSLSGPEQYF.

The J gene is TRBJ2-2, the V gene TRBV15; D is perhaps TRBD1 or TRBD2 (6 bases each). With 0 bases removed from V and 7 bases from J, the gap between germline ends came to 21 bases. There are 18 residues in the CDR3. The germline CDR1 and CDR2 sequences are LNHNV and YYDKDF (reference sequence). The chain's CDR3 is CATSRDPSGSEGGGELFF. For the CDR3, the DNA is TGTGCCACCAGCAGAGATCCTTCAGGGTCGGAGGGGGGCGGGGAGCTGTTTTTT.

CDR3 sequence reads: CASSLGTGDEKLFF. The CDR3 DNA follows: TGCGCCAGCAGCTTGGGGACAGGGGATGAAAAACTGTTTTTT. The chain couples TRBV5-1 to TRBJ1-4; 9 bases line up with TRBD1. Trimming at V came to 0 bases and at J to 6 bases, leaving 0 bases not matched to a gene. Germline CDR1 and CDR2: SGHRS and YFSETQ. This CDR3 contains 14 residues.

Only a few counts were recorded for this clone. V and J are TRBV6-2 or TRBV6-3 and TRBJ1-5, with no clear D. Looked up from germline, CDR1 is MNHEY and CDR2 is SVGEGT. There are 18 residues in the CDR3. The V end lost 4 bases, the J end lost 6 bases, and 25 bases lay between the germline ends. The CDR3 loop reads CASSSSPHPGIKGQPQHF. The CDR3 DNA reads as TGTGCCAGCAGTTCTTCCCCCCACCCGGGTATCAAAGGTCAGCCCCAGCATTTT.

This clone turned up a few times. The J gene is TRBJ2-1, the V gene TRBV11-3, with D perhaps matching TRBD2 (5 bases). From germline, CDR1 is SGHNT and CDR2 YENEEA. The CDR3 totals 13 residues. Trimming removed 5 bases from V and 5 bases from J, with 10 bases in between. The chain's CDR3 is CASSEGRNNEQFF. DNA for the CDR3: TGTGCCAGCAGCGAGGGCAGAAACAATGAGCAGTTCTTC.

The chain couples TRBV12-3 or TRBV12-4 to TRBJ1-1, with D hard to call. V shed 5 bases and J shed 4 bases, with 11 bases lying between them. The CDR3 loop spans 13 amino acids. The CDR3 DNA reads as TGTGCCAGCAGTCCCGGACGGGTCACTGAAGCTTTCTTT. Protein: CASSPGRVTEAFF.

A single count supports this clone. This chain links TRBV6-6 with TRBJ2-5; 11 bases align to TRBD1. Looked up from germline, CDR1 is MNHNY and CDR2 is SVGAGI (reference sequence). The CDR3 length is 14 residues. V was clipped by 7 bases and J by 5 bases; unmatched bases: 6. For the CDR3, the DNA is TGTGCCAGCAACTTAGGGACAGGGGGTGAGACCCAGTACTTC. It encodes CASNLGTGGETQYF.

This clone was counted between two and nine times. The genes are TRBV11-2 and TRBJ1-1; D unclear. V lost 5 bases to trimming and J lost 5 bases, with 12 bases between them. Germline CDR1 and CDR2: SGHAT and FQNNGV. The CDR3 is made up of 13 amino acids. CDR3 residues: CASSQARGTEAFF. CDR3 coding DNA: TGTGCCAGCAGCCAGGCGCGTGGTACTGAAGCTTTCTTT.